This passage covers 32 T cell receptor beta chains from one sample sequenced in a study of T cells in women clearing cervical HPV infection. Repertoires were generated with immunoSEQ multiplex PCR, while TCRdb's copy carries only in-frame clones and drops some. This sample's clone table lists tens of thousands of clones. Input material: blood buffy coat. The receptors derive from a woman between 18 and 69 years old with a cervical HPV16 infection that either progressed to CIN3+ or cleared (not recorded which).

CDR3 DNA (partial): TGCAGTGCTAGGAACGGGGAGACGTTAAATGAG. Amino acid sequence: CSARNGETLNE. The full CDR3 is CSARNGETLNEQFF. V is TRBV20-1 and J is TRBJ2-1; D perhaps matches TRBD2 (5 bases). The CDR3 extends 3 residues past the end of the read, so its final part is completed from the germline J gene. Trimming took 3 bases from V and 7 from J, leaving 16 bases between them. Germline V CDR1 and CDR2: DFQATT, SNEGSKA (reference sequence). The CDR3 covers 14 residues.

The CDR3 sequence is CASRTGTGGIYEQYF. Partial CDR3 DNA: TGTGCCAGCAGGACCGGGACAGGGGGCATCTACGAG. The J gene is TRBJ2-7, the V gene TRBV6-2 or TRBV6-3, with 12 bases fitting TRBD1. The missing CDR3 end, 3 residues past where the read stops, is filled in from the germline J gene. CDR1 is MNHEY and CDR2 is SVGEGT in the germline V gene. J gave up 3 bases and V 6 bases, and 6 bases lay outside the gene matches. The CDR3 contains 15 residues.

Of note for this clone: The read comes to an end 3 residues before the CDR3 does, leaving the germline J gene to fill in the end. V and J are TRBV18 and TRBJ2-2; perhaps TRBD1 as D (6 bases). The germline V gene encodes CDR1 KGHSH and CDR2 LQKENI. This CDR3 is 14 amino acids long. V lost 8 bases and J lost 4, with 14 bases in between. The chain's CDR3 is CASTRTVTTGELFF. CDR3 DNA (partial): TGTGCCAGCACCAGGACAGTGACCACCGGGGAG.

About this clone itself: From the germline J gene comes the end of the CDR3, since the read stops 3 residues before it. This chain uses TRBV28 with TRBJ1-2; D remains ambiguous. The CDR3 is 12 residues long. Germline CDR1 reads MDHEN; CDR2 reads SYDVKM. Trimming shortened V by 3 bases and J by 6 bases, and 8 bases separated the two germline ends. The CDR3 spells CASSFLRDGYTF. CDR3 DNA, as far as it was read: TGTGCCAGCAGTTTTCTCCGGGATGGC.

A word on this clone: The CDR3 end lies 3 residues beyond the end of the read and is filled in from the germline J gene. The rearrangement joins TRBV28 to TRBJ2-6, with 8 bases that match TRBD1. The V segment lost 7 bases and the J segment 12 bases; nucleotides outside the gene matches: 2. CDR1 is MDHEN, CDR2 SYDVKM, per germline. CDR3 size: 11 residues. Partial CDR3 DNA: TGTGCCAGCACCGACAGGGGCGTC. It translates to CASTDRGV. The whole CDR3 sequence is CASTDRGVLTF.

CDR3 region: CSGNGGGSTDTQYF. The CDR3 bases that were read are TGCAGCGGGAATGGCGGGGGAAGCACAGATACG. The chain is built from TRBV29-1 and TRBJ2-3; 7 bases are shared with TRBD2. The DNA ends 3 residues before the CDR3 does, and the rest of the CDR3 is filled in from the germline J gene. The CDR3 has 14 residues. Germline trimming cut 7 bases from V and 0 bases from J; bases unmatched to any gene: 7. Germline-derived CDR1 and CDR2 are SQVTM and ANQGSEA.

Concerning this clone: The read ends 3 residues before the CDR3 terminus; that terminus is restored from the germline J gene. This chain connects TRBV20-1 to TRBJ2-7; 7 bases match TRBD1. This CDR3 is built from 13 residues. J gave up 3 bases and V 3 bases, and 5 bases lay outside the gene matches. Germline V gives CDR1 DFQATT, CDR2 SNEGSKA (reference sequence). This CDR3 reads CSASTGVVYEQYF. CDR3 bases read: TGCAGTGCTAGTACAGGGGTGGTCTACGAG.

A note on this clone: The read finishes 3 residues shy of the CDR3 end, and the germline J gene is used to complete it. This chain joins TRBV7-3 and TRBJ2-7; D is possibly TRBD1 (5 bases). The CDR3 runs to 14 residues. The V end lost 2 bases, the J end lost 4 bases, and 12 bases lay between the germline ends. Germline values: CDR1 SGHTA, CDR2 FQGTGA. The CDR3 here is CASSLQGKGYEQYF. The part of the CDR3 DNA that was read is TGTGCCAGCAGCTTACAGGGAAAGGGATACGAG.

Worth noting for this clone: The read ends 3 residues before the CDR3 terminus; that terminus is restored from the germline J gene. The chain carries TRBV5-1 and TRBJ2-7; 9 positions match TRBD2. V shed 4 bases and J 3 bases; nucleotides not matched to a gene: 5. The CDR3 spans 14 residues. Germline V gives CDR1 SGHRS, CDR2 YFSETQ. CDR3 DNA, as far as it was read: TGCGCCAGCAGCCCTAGCGGGGTCCTCTACGAG. This codes for CASSPSGVLYE. The CDR3 in full is CASSPSGVLYEQYF.

In the case of this clone: Sequencing ends 3 residues short of the CDR3 end; the germline J gene provides the rest. V gene TRBV18 combines with J gene TRBJ2-5; D uncertain. The V end was cut by 6 bases, the J end by 4 bases, with 12 bases between. The CDR3 is 13 residues long. Per germline, CDR1 KGHSH and CDR2 LQKENI. CDR3: CASSPSGRETQYF. Partial CDR3 DNA: TGTGCCAGCTCCCCCAGTGGTCGAGAGACC.

For this clone: With the read ending 3 residues before the CDR3 end, the germline J gene is used to fill in that end. The V gene is TRBV18, the J gene TRBJ2-2; 13 bases are shared with TRBD2. The junction had 25 bases not matched to a gene; V was cut back by 7 bases and J by 5 bases. This CDR3 has 22 residues. The V gene's germline CDR1 is KGHSH and CDR2 LQKENI. CDR3 DNA, as far as it was read: TGTGCCAGCTATGGCAGGGGGCGCTTATCGACTAGCGGGAGGCTTCGGACCGGGGAG. Its protein is CASYGRGRLSTSGRLRTGE. The complete CDR3 protein is CASYGRGRLSTSGRLRTGELFF.

As for this clone: The CDR3 end falls 3 residues outside the read, so it is completed with the germline J gene. The V call is TRBV7-9, the J call TRBJ2-2, with D unclear. The CDR3 covers 13 residues. V was clipped by 2 bases and J by 10 bases, with 11 bases between them. Germline V gene sequence: CDR1 SEHNR, CDR2 FQNEAQ (reference sequence). The CDR3 loop reads CASSLTAHPELFF. The sequenced CDR3 bases are TGTGCCAGCAGCTTAACCGCACACCCGGAG. The full variable domain, in which reference TRBV7-9 and TRBJ2-2 provide the parts outside the CDR3, is DTGVSQNPRHKITKRGQNVTFRCDPISEHNRLYWYRQTLGQGPEFLTYFQNEAQLEKSRLLSDRFSAERPKGSFSTLEIQRTEQGDSAMYLCASSLTAHPELFFGEGSRLTVL.

In the case of this clone: The sequence runs out 3 residues before the end of the CDR3; the remainder is reconstructed from the germline J gene. This chain links TRBV18 with TRBJ2-3; D is possibly TRBD1 (5 bases). This CDR3 is built from 15 residues. The germline V and J ends were trimmed by 4 bases and 5 bases, with 16 bases remaining between them. The germline V gene has CDR1 KGHSH and CDR2 LQKENI. CDR3 bases read: TGTGCCAGCTCACGTATCCAGGGATCCGGAGATACG. Its translation: CASSRIQGSGDT. The full-length CDR3 reads as CASSRIQGSGDTQYF.

With regard to this clone: The CDR3 goes on 3 residues after the read ends, and that part is filled in from the germline J gene. The chain is built from TRBV5-4 and TRBJ2-2; the match to TRBD2 covers 7 bases. In germline, CDR1 is SGHNT, CDR2 YYREEE (reference sequence). The CDR3 spans 15 residues. V was clipped by 1 base and J by 2 bases; unmatched bases: 2. The CDR3 region is CASSLTSDNTGELFF. CDR3 DNA, as far as it was read: TGTGCCAGCAGCTTGACTAGCGATAACACCGGGGAG.

The CDR3 loop reads CASKVTGLSEAFF. The covered CDR3 bases are TGTGCCAGCAAAGTGACAGGGCTTTCTGAA. The J gene is TRBJ1-1, the V gene TRBV12-3 or TRBV12-4; the match to TRBD1 covers 7 bases. The read ends 3 residues before the CDR3 terminus; that terminus is restored from the germline J gene. V lost 7 bases, J lost 6 bases, and 8 bases stayed unmatched. This CDR3 has 13 residues.

Note on this clone: The CDR3 end lies 3 residues beyond the end of the read and is filled in from the germline J gene. The genes are TRBV7-2 and TRBJ1-3; 9 positions agree with TRBD1. Losses at the gene ends were 2 bases for V and 2 bases for J; bases not matched to a gene: 1. Germline-derived CDR1 and CDR2 are SGHTA and FQGNSA. The CDR3 has 15 amino acids. The CDR3: CASSLTGGPGNTIYF. Partial CDR3 DNA: TGTGCCAGCAGCTTAACAGGGGGCCCTGGAAACACC.

As concerns this clone: The read falls 3 residues short of the CDR3 end, and the missing part is taken from the germline J gene. V and J are TRBV2 and TRBJ1-4; 11 nucleotides agree with TRBD1. The CDR3 is 13 residues long. Germline-derived CDR1 and CDR2 are SNHLY and FYNNEI. J gave up 8 bases and V 10 bases, and 6 bases lay outside the gene matches. CDR3 DNA, as far as it was read: TGTGCCACCTCCAGGACAGGGGGCGAAAAA. Amino acid sequence: CATSRTGGEK. The complete CDR3 reads CATSRTGGEKLFF. Variable domain in full (rest from reference TRBV2 and TRBJ1-4): EPEVTQTPSHQVTQMGQEVILRCVPISNHLYFYWYRQILGQKVEFLVSFYNNEISEKSEIFDDQFSVERPDGSNFTLKIRSTKLEDSAMYFCATSRTGGEKLFFGSGTQLSVL.

With regard to this clone: The read is 3 residues too short to cover the CDR3 end, so that end is filled in from the germline J gene. The rearrangement links TRBV7-9 to TRBJ1-1; D might be TRBD1 (6 bases). V lost 6 bases, J lost 4 bases, and 15 bases lay in between. This CDR3 is 14 amino acids long. Germline values: CDR1 SEHNR, CDR2 FQNEAQ (reference sequence). Partial CDR3 DNA: TGTGCCAGCAGTATACAGGGAAGAATCACTGAA. Amino acids: CASSIQGRITE. The entire CDR3 protein reads CASSIQGRITEAFF.

Of note for this clone: The read stops 3 residues short of the end of the CDR3; the missing end is completed from the germline J gene. V usage is TRBV20-1 and J usage is TRBJ1-6; D is unclear. The CDR3 has 14 residues. The ends were cut back, 1 base at V and 6 bases at J, with 10 bases in the middle. Looked up from germline, CDR1 is DFQATT and CDR2 is SNEGSKA (reference sequence). The part of the CDR3 DNA that was read is TGCAGTGCTAGAGTGGAGGGTGGTAATTCACCC. Protein sequence: CSARVEGGNSP. Given in full, the CDR3 is CSARVEGGNSPLHF.

Worth noting for this clone: Sequencing ends 3 residues short of the CDR3 end; the germline J gene provides the rest. The V call is TRBV19, the J call TRBJ2-7; the match to TRBD2 covers 7 bases. J gave up 3 bases and V 5 bases, and 7 bases lay outside the gene matches. This CDR3 is built from 14 residues. The germline gives CDR1 LNHDA, CDR2 SQIVND (reference sequence). CDR3 amino acids: CASSEAGWGYEQYF. CDR3 DNA (partial): TGTGCCAGTAGTGAAGCGGGATGGGGCTACGAG. Based on the CDR3 plus reference TRBV19 and TRBJ2-7, the full variable domain is DGGITQSPKYLFRKEGQNVTLSCEQNLNHDAMYWYRQDPGQGLRLIYYSQIVNDFQKGDIAEGYSVSREKKESFPLTVTSAQKNPTAFYLCASSEAGWGYEQYFGPGTRLTVT.

Concerning this clone: The read gets to within 3 residues of the CDR3 end, and the germline J gene fills in the rest. This chain joins TRBV2 and TRBJ2-7, with D possibly being TRBD2 (6 bases). The germline V gene encodes CDR1 SNHLY and CDR2 FYNNEI. V was trimmed by 5 bases and J by 6 bases, leaving 8 bases between them. The CDR3 consists of 11 residues. Incomplete CDR3 DNA: TGTGCCAGCAGTACGGGGGTCGAG. Translation: CASSTGVE. The entire CDR3 sequence reads CASSTGVEQYF.

About this clone: The read terminates 3 residues ahead of where the CDR3 ends, so the germline J gene completes it. The chain links TRBV14 to TRBJ2-5; tentative D call: TRBD1 (6 bases). The CDR3 totals 15 residues. Trimming pared 2 bases from V and 5 bases from J, leaving 15 bases between. The germline V gene encodes CDR1 SGHDN and CDR2 FVKESK. The part of the CDR3 DNA that was read is TGTGCCAGCAGCCAATGGGACACTCCCCGTGAGACC. Its translation: CASSQWDTPRET. Given in full, the CDR3 is CASSQWDTPRETQYF. Supplemented by reference TRBV14 and TRBJ2-5, the full variable domain reads EAGVTQFPSHSVIEKGQTVTLRCDPISGHDNLYWYRRVMGKEIKFLLHFVKESKQDESGMPNNRFLAERTGGTYSTLKVQPAELEDSGVYFCASSQWDTPRETQYFGPGTRLLVL.

As regards this clone: The read gets to within 3 residues of the CDR3 end, and the germline J gene fills in the rest. The rearrangement uses TRBV19 and TRBJ1-2, with 11 bases fitting TRBD1. Germline V gene lookup returns CDR1 LNHDA and CDR2 SQIVND (reference sequence). The length of the CDR3 is 15 residues. The V gene end was trimmed by 6 bases and the J gene end by 7 bases; junction bases not matched to a gene: 10. The DNA read from the CDR3 is TGTGCCAGTAGCATATGGACAGGGGGCGTCGGTGGC. It codes for CASSIWTGGVGG. The CDR3, in full, reads CASSIWTGGVGGYTF.

Regarding this clone: With the read ending 3 residues before the CDR3 end, the germline J gene is used to fill in that end. The rearrangement uses TRBV7-9 and TRBJ1-5; TRBD1 matches at 8 bases. This CDR3 comprises 13 residues. CDR1 is SEHNR and CDR2 is FQNEAQ in the germline V gene (reference sequence). J was trimmed by 4 bases and V by 6 bases; bases with no gene match: 2. The CDR3 DNA, read in part, is TGTGCCAGCAGGACAGGGGAAAATCAGCCC. It encodes CASRTGENQP. The full CDR3 protein reads CASRTGENQPQHF. Combining the CDR3 with reference TRBV7-9 and TRBJ1-5 gives the whole variable domain DTGVSQNPRHKITKRGQNVTFRCDPISEHNRLYWYRQTLGQGPEFLTYFQNEAQLEKSRLLSDRFSAERPKGSFSTLEIQRTEQGDSAMYLCASRTGENQPQHFGDGTRLSIL.

With respect to this clone: The CDR3 extends 3 residues past the end of the read, so its final part is completed from the germline J gene. This rearrangement joins TRBV2 to TRBJ2-7; D uncertain. This CDR3 is 14 amino acids long. V lost 1 base and J lost 0, with 7 bases in between. Germline CDR1 SNHLY, CDR2 FYNNEI. CDR3 DNA, as far as it was read: TGTGCCAGCAGTGAAGGACTCTACTCCTACGAG. This translates into CASSEGLYSYE. The full CDR3 protein is CASSEGLYSYEQYF.

As concerns this clone: The CDR3 is cut off 3 residues early in the read; its end comes from the germline J gene. The chain joins TRBV10-3 to TRBJ1-6; D is unclear. Looked up from germline, CDR1 is ENHRY and CDR2 is SYGVKD. This CDR3 is built from 13 residues. The ends were cut back, 5 bases at V and 6 bases at J, with 8 bases in the middle. The CDR3 sequence is CAISLDRNSPLHF. Incomplete CDR3 DNA: TGTGCCATCAGTCTAGACCGTAATTCACCC.

As regards this clone: Read data end 3 residues before the CDR3 end; the end is taken from the germline J gene. The gene calls are TRBV7-9 and TRBJ2-1; D perhaps matches TRBD2 (5 bases). The ends were cut back, 4 bases at V and 8 bases at J, with 18 bases in the middle. Germline CDR1 and CDR2: SEHNR and FQNEAQ (reference sequence). This CDR3 contains 15 residues. The CDR3 is CASSSSRRTWDEQFF. Partial CDR3 DNA: TGTGCCAGCAGCTCAAGCAGGCGGACTTGGGATGAG.

As to this clone: The read finishes 3 residues shy of the CDR3 end, and the germline J gene is used to complete it. This rearrangement joins TRBV7-6 to TRBJ1-1; D is perhaps TRBD1 (5 bases). Germline V CDR1 and CDR2: SGHVS, FNYEAQ. The CDR3 runs to 15 residues. Trimming took off 3 bases at V and 6 bases at J, with 17 bases between the two ends. The CDR3 loop is CASSFEWGGTAEAFF. Incomplete CDR3 DNA: TGTGCCAGCAGCTTTGAATGGGGGGGAACAGCTGAA.

CDR3 DNA, as far as it was read: TGCAGTGCTAGGGGCCCGGGAGGGGTAGGTGGC. The encoded protein is CSARGPGGVGG. The full CDR3 protein is CSARGPGGVGGYTF. V usage is TRBV20-1 and J usage is TRBJ1-2; possibly TRBD1 for D (5 bases). The observed sequence ends 3 residues before the CDR3 terminus, with the missing tail filled in from the germline J gene. The germline gives CDR1 DFQATT, CDR2 SNEGSKA (reference sequence). This CDR3 is 14 amino acids long. The V end lost 3 bases, the J end lost 7 bases, and 18 bases lay between the germline ends.

The DNA read from the CDR3 is TGCAGTGCTATTGCCCTAGCGGGAACAGAAGTCGAG. Translating it yields CSAIALAGTEVE. The entire CDR3 sequence reads CSAIALAGTEVEQYF. The chain links TRBV20-1 to TRBJ2-7, with 9 bases fitting TRBD2. The CDR3 goes on 3 residues after the read ends, and that part is filled in from the germline J gene. With V trimmed by 4 bases and J by 6 bases, 13 bases remained unmatched. Per the germline V gene, CDR1 is DFQATT and CDR2 is SNEGSKA (reference sequence). The CDR3 extends over 15 amino acids.

On this clone: The read gets to within 3 residues of the CDR3 end, and the germline J gene fills in the rest. The rearrangement links TRBV7-3 to TRBJ2-7, with 14 bases matching TRBD2. CDR3 length: 16 residues. CDR1 is SGHTA and CDR2 is FQGTGA in the germline V gene. V trimming: 0 bases; J trimming: 4 bases; junction bases outside the gene matches: 2. CDR3 region: CASSLTGTSGSYEQYF. The CDR3 bases that were read are TGTGCCAGCAGCTTAACCGGGACTAGCGGGAGTTACGAG.

This CDR3 reads CASSIQSSSYEQYF. Partial CDR3 DNA: TGTGCCAGTAGTATTCAGTCGAGCTCCTACGAG. The rearrangement links TRBV19 to TRBJ2-7; D not resolved. The read terminates 3 residues ahead of where the CDR3 ends, so the germline J gene completes it. This CDR3 is 14 amino acids long. Germline CDR1 is LNHDA and CDR2 is SQIVND (reference sequence). Trimming left V 3 bases short and J 0 bases short, with 9 bases between.